What follows are 31 T cell receptor beta chains derived from one specimen sequenced in a study of CD8+ T cells in alopecia areata. Extraction of RNA preceded its reverse transcription into cDNA, which served as the sequencing template. The assay was immunoSEQ multiplex PCR, and TCRdb's table has in-frame clones only and misses some. Observed in the sample are around 300,000 clones, none of them singletons. Sorting of pooled cutaneous lymph node cells was based on CD4, CD8alpha, NKG2D, NKG2ACE and other markers. Sequences were obtained from CD4+ T cells sorted from a lymph node. The receptors derive from a C3H/HeJ mouse with alopecia areata. The strain is characterized by the MHC haplotype H2-k.

Notes on this clone: The germline and genes are mouse ones. The read terminates 4 residues before the CDR3 end, so the remaining end is supplied by the germline J gene. This chain uses TRBV12-1 with TRBJ1-2; 9 bases map to TRBD1. Looked up from germline, CDR1 is SGHSN and CDR2 is HYEKVE. The length of the CDR3 is 14 residues. Trimming cost V 4 bases and J 4 bases; bases outside gene matches: 6. CDR3 residues: CASSRTGGASDYTF. CDR3 DNA, as far as it was read: TGTGCCAGCTCCCGAACAGGGGGCGCCTCC.

This clone was counted only a few times. Each gene name is a mouse one. CDR3 protein: CASSADWGGDEQYF. The sequenced part of the CDR3 DNA is TGTGCCAGCAGTGCGGACTGGGGGGGCGAT. The chain uses TRBV13-1 and TRBJ2-7; 13 positions agree with TRBD2. The CDR3 end lies 4 residues beyond the end of the read and is filled in from the germline J gene. This CDR3 is 14 amino acids long. Germline V gene lookup returns CDR1 NSHNY and CDR2 SYGAGN.

As to this clone: Gene and germline names: mouse. The read ends 3 residues shy of where the CDR3 ends; the end is completed using the germline J gene. V gene TRBV1 combines with J gene TRBJ1-6; possibly TRBD1 for D (6 bases). TRBJ1-6 counts as an open reading frame of uncertain function. This CDR3 comprises 15 residues. The germline V gene has CDR1 NSQYPW and CDR2 LRSPGD (reference sequence). Trimming removed 1 base from V and 7 bases from J, with 11 bases in between. Incomplete CDR3 DNA: TGCACCTGCAGTGCAGGGGGGGCGCGAAATTCGCCC. As protein: CTCSAGGARNSP. The full CDR3 protein is CTCSAGGARNSPLYF.

Comments on this clone: Mouse names are used for the genes. The CDR3 is cut off 4 residues early in the read; its end comes from the germline J gene. Other nucleotide sequences in the sample specify the same CDR3. J is TRBJ2-1 and V is TRBV1; TRBD2 might be the D (7 bases). Deletions cut 1 base from V and 2 bases from J, with 9 bases between. Germline values: CDR1 NSQYPW, CDR2 LRSPGD (reference sequence). The CDR3 runs to 15 residues. The CDR3 DNA, read in part, is TGCACCTGCAGTGCAGGGGGGGCGGACTATGCT. This sequence encodes CTCSAGGADYA. The whole CDR3 region reads CTCSAGGADYAEQFF.

Turning to this clone: Here the gene names and germline are mouse. The DNA ends 4 residues before the CDR3 does, and the rest of the CDR3 is filled in from the germline J gene. The chain couples TRBV17 to TRBJ2-5; TRBD1 is a possible D gene (5 bases). The CDR3 is 16 residues long. Germline CDR1 is MNHDT and CDR2 is YYDKIL. V shed 0 bases and J shed 0 bases, with 10 bases lying between them. The covered CDR3 bases are TGTGCTAGCAGTAGAGATAGCAGGGCTAACCAAGAC. It translates to CASSRDSRANQD. The whole CDR3 sequence reads CASSRDSRANQDTQYF.

Worth noting for this clone: Genes and germline are mouse. Other DNA sequences from this sample encode an identical CDR3 as well. CDR3 DNA, as far as it was read: TGTGCCAGCAGTATTCCAGGGGGGTAT. This gives the protein CASSIPGGY. The whole CDR3 protein is CASSIPGGYEQYF. V usage is TRBV19 and J usage is TRBJ2-7; perhaps TRBD1 as D (7 bases). The sequenced fragment ends 4 residues before the CDR3 boundary, so the rest is inferred from the germline J gene. The germline gives CDR1 FNHDT, CDR2 SITEND (reference sequence). CDR3 length: 13 residues.

On this clone itself: These gene names are mouse names. The DNA ends 4 residues before the CDR3 does, and the rest of the CDR3 is filled in from the germline J gene. Other DNA sequences in the sample encode the same CDR3. The chain employs TRBV19 and TRBJ2-3, with TRBD2 identical over 8 bases. Trimming took 6 bases from V and 0 from J; bases not matched to a gene: 3. CDR3 length equals 14 residues. Germline assignment: CDR1 FNHDT and CDR2 SITEND (reference sequence). The CDR3 here is CASTTGGSAETLYF. The sequenced CDR3 bases are TGTGCCAGCACCACTGGGGGTAGTGCAGAA.

This clone has just a few counts. Gene labels here are mouse ones. The read ends 4 residues early relative to the CDR3; the germline J gene fills the gap. V gene TRBV29 combines with J gene TRBJ1-1, with D perhaps TRBD1 (5 bases). V gave up 4 bases and J gave up 1 base, with 13 bases separating them. Germline values: CDR1 MSHET, CDR2 SYDVDS. CDR3 length: 15 residues. The CDR3 reads CASSSLGVGNTEVFF. CDR3 bases read: TGTGCTAGCAGTTCCCTAGGGGTGGGAAACACA.

This clone turned up a few times. Gene names follow the mouse nomenclature. The CDR3 extends 4 residues past the end of the read, so its final part is completed from the germline J gene. The chain recombines TRBV13-1 with TRBJ1-1; 12 bases align to TRBD1. V lost 5 bases to trimming and J lost 4 bases; unmatched junction nucleotides: 3. The CDR3 length is 14 residues. Looked up from germline, CDR1 is NSHNY and CDR2 is SYGAGN. The CDR3 region is CASRGTGGVTEVFF. The sequenced part of the CDR3 DNA is TGTGCCAGCAGAGGGACAGGGGGCGTCACA.

This clone was found a few times. The gene names here belong to mouse. The read ends 4 residues early relative to the CDR3; the germline J gene fills the gap. This sequence joins TRBV14 and TRBJ2-1; 8 bases are a match to TRBD2. Per germline, CDR1 SGHDT and CDR2 FRDEAV. The V gene end was trimmed by 2 bases and the J gene end by 0 bases; junction bases not matched to a gene: 4. The length of the CDR3 is 16 residues. The CDR3 bases that were read are TGTGCCAGCAGTTTTTCTGGGGGGAATAACTATGCT. The encoded protein is CASSFSGGNNYA. The CDR3, in full, reads CASSFSGGNNYAEQFF.

Concerning this clone: The gene names here belong to mouse. The sequence runs out 4 residues before the end of the CDR3; the remainder is reconstructed from the germline J gene. V gene TRBV13-2 combines with J gene TRBJ1-1; 8 nucleotides line up with TRBD1. Germline V gene lookup returns CDR1 NNHNN and CDR2 SYGAGS (reference sequence). Unmatched junction bases numbered 6, after V lost 1 base and J lost 1 base. This CDR3 region has 16 residues. CDR3 protein: CASGDPPGGANTEVFF. The part of the CDR3 DNA that was read is TGTGCCAGCGGTGATCCCCCAGGGGGCGCGAACACA.

Concerning this clone itself: Genes here carry mouse names. Coverage ceases 4 residues before the CDR3 finishes, and the germline J gene fills in the end. The chain has TRBV26 and TRBJ2-2; 7 bases line up with TRBD1. V shed 6 bases and J 4 bases; nucleotides not matched to a gene: 8. Germline V gene sequence: CDR1 KGHPV, CDR2 FQNQEV (reference sequence). This CDR3 region has 15 residues. The CDR3 DNA, read in part, is TGTGCCAGCAGGCGGATCAGGACAGGCACCGGG. Its protein product is CASRRIRTGTG. The full CDR3 is CASRRIRTGTGQLYF. Combining the CDR3 with reference TRBV26 and TRBJ2-2 gives the whole variable domain NSKVIQTPRYLVKGQGQKAKMRCIPEKGHPVVFWYQQNKNNEFKFLINFQNQEVLQQIDMTEKRFSAECPSNSPCSLEIQSSEAGDSALYLCASRRIRTGTGQLYFGEGSKLTVL.

On this clone itself: The gene names given are mouse names. The read stops 4 residues short of the end of the CDR3; the missing end is completed from the germline J gene. This rearrangement joins TRBV31 to TRBJ1-2, with 9 bases aligning to TRBD1. CDR1 GKSSPN and CDR2 SITVG come from the germline V gene. The CDR3 length is 14 residues. V was pared by 1 base and J by 4 bases, with 4 bases of the junction left unmatched. The chain's CDR3 is CAWSPQGAGSDYTF. The CDR3 bases that were read are TGTGCCTGGAGTCCACAGGGGGCGGGCTCC.

To note about this clone: Genes here carry mouse names. The CDR3 is cut off 4 residues early in the read; its end comes from the germline J gene. The chain uses TRBV13-1 and TRBJ2-7, with 12 nucleotides matching TRBD2. Germline CDR1 NSHNY, CDR2 SYGAGN. This CDR3 comprises 14 residues. The junction had 2 bases not matched to a gene; V was cut back by 4 bases and J by 3 bases. Here the CDR3 reads CASSRTGGDYEQYF. The sequenced part of the CDR3 DNA is TGTGCCAGCAGTCGGACTGGGGGGGACTAT.

A word on this clone: The gene symbols are mouse symbols. The sequenced CDR3 bases are TGTGCCAGCAGCCAAGATAGGGGACAGGGAGACACCGGG. This gives the protein CASSQDRGQGDTG. The entire CDR3 protein is CASSQDRGQGDTGQLYF. The J gene is TRBJ2-2, the V gene TRBV5, with 9 bases identical to TRBD1. The read terminates 4 residues before the CDR3 end, so the remaining end is supplied by the germline J gene. The ends lost 0 bases at V and 3 bases at J; junction bases unmatched: 5. This CDR3 has 17 amino acids. Germline V gives CDR1 LGHNA, CDR2 YNLKQL (reference sequence).

About this clone: These gene names are mouse names. The observed sequence ends 3 residues before the CDR3 terminus, with the missing tail filled in from the germline J gene. The chain employs TRBV19 and TRBJ1-6; 11 nucleotides agree with TRBD1. TRBJ1-6 belongs to the ORF category, with a function that is uncertain. The CDR3 length is 16 residues. Germline V CDR1 and CDR2: FNHDT, SITEND (reference sequence). Trimming at V came to 5 bases and at J to 6 bases, leaving 7 bases not matched to a gene. The CDR3 region is CASSPGQGAFNSPLYF. CDR3 DNA (partial): TGTGCCAGCAGCCCCGGACAGGGGGCTTTTAATTCGCCC.

As to this clone: Gene names are the mouse ones. The missing CDR3 end, 3 residues past where the read stops, is filled in from the germline J gene. This specimen includes other DNA sequences encoding the same CDR3. The chain links TRBV19 to TRBJ1-6; no reliable D call. TRBJ1-6 is an open reading frame whose function is uncertain. The V and J ends lost 1 base and 7 bases respectively, with 3 bases between them. The CDR3 spans 12 residues. The germline CDR1 and CDR2 sequences are FNHDT and SITEND (reference sequence). The chain's CDR3 is CASSIQNSPLYF. The sequenced CDR3 bases are TGTGCCAGCAGTATACAAAATTCGCCC.

Regarding this clone: The genes are named according to mouse. Read coverage stops 4 residues before the CDR3 terminus; the germline J gene supplies the remainder. The rearrangement links TRBV19 to TRBJ2-2; D may be TRBD2 (7 bases). Germline V lookup: CDR1 FNHDT, CDR2 SITEND (reference sequence). This CDR3 is built from 15 residues. Trimming cost V 3 bases and J 4 bases, with 13 bases left between them. Partial CDR3 DNA: TGTGCCAGCAGTAAAAGGGGGGCAGGCACCGGG. Translation: CASSKRGAGTG. From start to end, the CDR3 is CASSKRGAGTGQLYF.

This clone was seen more than once but under ten times. Each gene name is a mouse one. The observed sequence ends 4 residues before the CDR3 terminus, with the missing tail filled in from the germline J gene. This chain joins TRBV13-1 and TRBJ2-7, with D tentatively TRBD2 (7 bases). CDR1 and CDR2 (germline): NSHNY, SYGAGN. The CDR3 sequence is 13 residues long. CDR3 region: CASSLGAIYEQYF. CDR3 DNA (partial): TGTGCCAGCAGTCTGGGGGCTATTTAT.

This clone was observed a few times. The genes are named according to mouse. Sequencing ends 4 residues short of the CDR3 end; the germline J gene provides the rest. The chain joins TRBV13-2 to TRBJ2-5; the D gene is possibly TRBD1 (6 bases). This CDR3 region has 14 residues. Germline CDR1 NNHNN, CDR2 SYGAGS (reference sequence). The part of the CDR3 DNA that was read is TGTGCCAGCGGTGAGGTCAGGGGTGGGGAC. Translated: CASGEVRGGD. In full, the CDR3 is CASGEVRGGDTQYF.

As regards this clone: The genes are named according to mouse. Sequencing ends 4 residues short of the CDR3 end; the germline J gene provides the rest. The gene calls are TRBV19 and TRBJ2-2; TRBD2 aligns across 8 bases. The CDR3 is made up of 14 amino acids. Germline assignment: CDR1 FNHDT and CDR2 SITEND (reference sequence). V shed 4 bases, J shed 3 bases, and the junction held 2 bases outside the gene matches. This CDR3 is CASSRLGHTGQLYF. CDR3 bases read: TGTGCCAGCAGTCGACTGGGGCACACCGGG.

Worth noting for this clone: Gene names are the mouse ones. The read is 4 residues too short to cover the CDR3 end, so that end is filled in from the germline J gene. This sequence joins TRBV1 and TRBJ2-1; 9 bases match TRBD2. Germline CDR1 reads NSQYPW; CDR2 reads LRSPGD (reference sequence). This CDR3 is 16 amino acids long. The DNA read from the CDR3 is TGCACCTGCAGTGCAGATCTGGGGGGGGGCGGCGCT. Its protein is CTCSADLGGGGA. The complete CDR3 reads CTCSADLGGGGAEQFF.

Regarding this clone: Here the gene names and germline are mouse. The read comes to an end 4 residues before the CDR3 does, leaving the germline J gene to fill in the end. The V and J genes are TRBV13-1 and TRBJ2-5, with 9 bases aligning to TRBD2. Germline assignment: CDR1 NSHNY and CDR2 SYGAGN. With 3 bases clipped from V and 1 base from J, the junction kept 6 bases outside the gene matches. CDR3 length: 16 residues. CDR3 amino acids: CASSVQTGGDQDTQYF. The sequenced part of the CDR3 DNA is TGTGCCAGCAGTGTTCAGACTGGGGGAGACCAAGAC.

Concerning this clone itself: These gene names are mouse names. The read ends 4 residues shy of where the CDR3 ends; the end is completed using the germline J gene. The same CDR3 can be traced to other DNA sequences in this sample. The chain joins TRBV13-1 to TRBJ1-1, with D possibly being TRBD1 (5 bases). The germline CDR1 and CDR2 sequences are NSHNY and SYGAGN. V was trimmed by 2 bases and J by 1 base, leaving 6 bases between them. CDR3 length: 13 residues. CDR3 sequence reads: CASSDRANTEVFF. CDR3 DNA (partial): TGTGCCAGCAGTGACAGGGCGAACACA.

This clone has only a few counts. The gene names here belong to mouse. The sequenced fragment ends 4 residues before the CDR3 boundary, so the rest is inferred from the germline J gene. Other DNA variants within this sample encode the same CDR3. J is TRBJ2-5 and V is TRBV5, with TRBD2 as a possible D gene (6 bases). V was shortened by 4 bases and J by 2 bases, with 10 bases between the two germline ends. Germline V CDR1 and CDR2: LGHNA, YNLKQL (reference sequence). This CDR3 has 14 amino acids. CDR3 sequence: CASSPRDSQDTQYF. Partial CDR3 DNA: TGTGCCAGCAGCCCCCGGGACTCCCAAGAC.

This clone came up a few times. Mouse gene names apply. CDR3 bases read: TGTGCCAGCAGCCACCGACAGGGTCCAAACTCC. Encoded protein: CASSHRQGPNS. The whole CDR3 region reads CASSHRQGPNSDYTF. The chain employs TRBV2 and TRBJ1-2, with 7 bases matching TRBD1. The DNA ends 4 residues before the CDR3 does, and the rest of the CDR3 is filled in from the germline J gene. The CDR3 has 15 amino acids. Germline values: CDR1 LGHNA, CDR2 YSYQKL. V trimming: 3 bases; J trimming: 0 bases; junction bases outside the gene matches: 4.

This clone was observed a handful of times. Mouse germline and gene names are used. The read falls 3 residues short of the CDR3 end, and the missing part is taken from the germline J gene. The chain is built from TRBV19 and TRBJ1-6, with no clear D. TRBJ1-6 is flagged as an ORF with uncertain function. The length of the CDR3 is 16 residues. The V end lost 2 bases, the J end lost 0 bases, and 9 bases lay between the germline ends. Germline-derived CDR1 and CDR2 are FNHDT and SITEND (reference sequence). The sequenced part of the CDR3 DNA is TGTGCCAGCAGTATGCCGCTGAATTCCTATAATTCGCCC. It is translated as CASSMPLNSYNSP. The whole CDR3 sequence is CASSMPLNSYNSPLYF.

This clone was detected a few times. Gene and germline names: mouse. The read stops 4 residues short of the end of the CDR3; the missing end is completed from the germline J gene. The chain recombines TRBV17 with TRBJ2-1; D possibly corresponds to TRBD1 (7 bases). This CDR3 contains 14 residues. The germline V gene has CDR1 MNHDT and CDR2 YYDKIL. V lost 2 bases and J 6 bases, leaving 11 bases between the germline ends. CDR3 DNA, as far as it was read: TGTGCTAGCAGTAGAAAGGGGGCGAGTGCT. This codes for CASSRKGASA. The entire CDR3 protein reads CASSRKGASAEQFF.

Of note for this clone: These gene names are mouse names. The read halts 4 residues ahead of the CDR3 end, with the missing end drawn from the germline J gene. The chain combines TRBV13-3 with TRBJ2-4; 7 bases match TRBD1. Unmatched junction bases numbered 6, after V lost 5 bases and J lost 0 bases. There are 15 residues in the CDR3. CDR1 is NNHDY, CDR2 SYVADS, per germline. The CDR3 sequence: CASSPGTASQNTLYF. The covered CDR3 bases are TGTGCCAGCAGCCCCGGGACAGCTAGTCAAAAC.

This clone was recorded a few times. Gene names and germline refer to mouse. Coverage ceases 4 residues before the CDR3 finishes, and the germline J gene fills in the end. The chain combines TRBV13-3 with TRBJ2-3; TRBD2 is a possible D gene (7 bases). Germline loops: CDR1 NNHDY, CDR2 SYVADS. V dropped 0 bases and J dropped 2 bases, with 10 bases sitting between them. This CDR3 is built from 15 residues. The sequenced CDR3 bases are TGTGCCAGCAGTGATGAGGGGGGCACTGCAGAA. Protein: CASSDEGGTAE. The complete CDR3 sequence is CASSDEGGTAETLYF.

A few counts support this clone. All gene names here are mouse names. The read ends 4 residues shy of where the CDR3 ends; the end is completed using the germline J gene. The chain uses TRBV5 and TRBJ2-2, with 12 bases lining up with TRBD2. The CDR3 is 17 amino acids. V gave up 2 bases and J gave up 4 bases; unmatched junction bases: 5. Germline CDR1 is LGHNA and CDR2 is YNLKQL (reference sequence). The part of the CDR3 DNA that was read is TGTGCCAGCAGCCAACTCGGGACTGGGGGGCCCACCGGG. This gives the protein CASSQLGTGGPTG. The whole CDR3 reads CASSQLGTGGPTGQLYF.